This T cell receptor (beta chain) was obtained from a study of response to subunit inactivated influenza vaccine (dated by TCRdb to about 2018). For the study in its entirety: Deep quantitative T cell receptor repertoire profiling was used in the study to track responses to a trivalent subunit inactivated influenza vaccine. Here is what the overall study found, with its caveats: The authors suggested that each seasonal influenza vaccination may recruit only a limited number of new T cells.

There are a few counts of this clonotype. Its antigen specificity is not known. No clone much larger than this one lies a single base away; base qualities are absent. V was cut back by 4 bases and J by 1 base, leaving a gap of 14 bases between them. The CDR3 covers 16 residues, taking in both the cysteine and the phenylalanine. The read is trimmed to its CDR3 DNA, 48 bases read in frame from base 1. CDR1 is given as MNHNS and CDR2 as SASEGT, both from the germline V gene. The protocol used for the library was RT-PCR. The instrument given in TCRdb is Illumina HiSeq 2500. Through fastp at Q25 and MiXCR, TCRdb rebuilt clones from the public reads, retaining in-frame beta chains. Each CDR3 protein gets just one entry, which takes the most common genes and DNA from the rows behind it. In this sample the table shows around 750,000 distinct CDR3 sequences, roughly 20% of which occur a single time. The ten largest clones capture roughly a tenth of the sample.

This TCR came from a middle-aged man who received an inactivated influenza vaccine. Donor details come from another sample of the same person, matched by shared clones. The specimen comprised PBMCs from blood, sampled roughly 5 days after vaccination. The rearrangement joined TRBV6-1 to TRBJ2-1; a tentative D match to TRBD2 spans 6 bases. In nucleotide form, the sequence is TGTGCCAGCAGTGGGGCTAAAGCGGGTTCCTACAATGAGCAGTTCTTC. Its translation reads: CASSGAKAGSYNEQFF.